What follows describes a single T cell receptor (beta chain). What it binds is not known. The investigators made TCR beta cDNA from about 510 ng total RNA, using a constant-region primer. TCR beta libraries came from three nested multiplex PCR rounds using slightly modified ARM-PCR. PCR rounds one and two used TRBV1-TRBV30 forward primers with a C-beta reverse primer for roughly 10 cycles each. TCRdb independently ran MiXCR on the multiplex PCR reads; one entry per CDR3 protein. The sample holds approximately 92,000 distinct CDR3 sequences, around 68% seen once. From approximately 20-30 mg of unsorted bulk tissue, DNA and RNA were co-extracted together. These patients lived with chronic HBV infection and had never been treated. The data stem from a study of tumor-infiltrating lymphocytes in primary liver carcinoma. Trimming removed 3 bases from V and 4 bases from J, with 13 bases in between. The CDR3 length is 14 residues. Germline CDR1 reads KGHSH; CDR2 reads LQKENI.

Study-level results: The study found tumor-adjacent and tumor-blood pairs overlapped less than tumor region pairs. Tumor samples exhibited a significantly greater top-250-clone fraction than blood samples (p = 0.039).

V usage is TRBV18 and J usage is TRBJ2-7; perhaps TRBD2 as D (6 bases). This receptor was identified in a man aged 35 to 55 with primary liver carcinoma and hepatitis B virus infection. The sequenced sample was tumor-adjacent normal liver tissue. CDR3 in amino acids: CASSPRGGNYEQYF. CDR3 in DNA: TGTGCCAGCTCACCCCGGGGAGGAAATTACGAGCAGTACTTC. Supplemented by reference TRBV18 and TRBJ2-7, the full variable domain reads NAGVMQNPRHLVRRRGQEARLRCSPMKGHSHVYWYRQLPEEGLKFMVYLQKENIIDESGMPKERFSAEFPKEGPSILRIQQVVRGDSAAYFCASSPRGGNYEQYFGPGTRLTVT.